These 20 T cell receptor beta chains were sequenced from one sample in a study of blood T cell repertoires in COVID-19. Some clones are missing from TCRdb's copy, which holds only in-frame ones; the method was immunoSEQ multiplex PCR. The sample consists of some 170,000 clones, approximately 86% of them appearing once. The sample consisted of peripheral blood. The receptors here all came from a woman in her fifties or sixties who had recovered from COVID-19.

This chain joins TRBV7-9 and TRBJ2-7; TRBD1 aligns across 10 bases. Germline values: CDR1 SEHNR, CDR2 FQNEAQ (reference sequence). This CDR3 comprises 16 residues. Losses at the gene ends were 6 bases for V and 5 bases for J; bases not matched to a gene: 13. This chain's CDR3 is CASSPADRDRGDEQYF. Written as DNA, the CDR3 is TGTGCCAGCAGTCCAGCAGACCGGGACAGGGGTGACGAGCAGTACTTC.

This clone was recorded only once. Other DNA sequences in this sample translate to the same CDR3. V and J are TRBV5-1 and TRBJ1-1; D is unclear. The ends were cut back, 1 base at V and 1 base at J, with 8 bases in the middle. CDR1 is SGHRS and CDR2 is YFSETQ in the germline V gene. The CDR3 sequence is 14 residues long. In DNA, the CDR3 is TGCGCCAGCAGCTTGAACGGAGAGAACACTGAAGCTTTCTTT. This codes for CASSLNGENTEAFF.

J is TRBJ2-7 and V is TRBV11-2, with TRBD1 identical over 10 bases. Trimming took 4 bases from V and 5 from J; bases not matched to a gene: 5. Germline CDR1 SGHAT, CDR2 FQNNGV. This CDR3 has 14 residues. The CDR3 nucleotides read TGTGCCAGCAGCTCGACAGGGGGCAGCGACGAGCAGTACTTC. It codes for CASSSTGGSDEQYF. Full variable domain (rest looked up from reference TRBV11-2 and TRBJ2-7): EAGVAQSPRYKIIEKRQSVAFWCNPISGHATLYWYQQILGQGPKLLIQFQNNGVVDDSQLPKDRFSAERLKGVDSTLKIQPAKLEDSAVYLCASSSTGGSDEQYFGPGTRLTVT.

V and J are TRBV5-1 and TRBJ2-3; perhaps TRBD2 as D (6 bases). The CDR3 extends over 15 amino acids. Trimming shortened V by 0 bases and J by 4 bases, and 12 bases separated the two germline ends. In germline, CDR1 is SGHRS, CDR2 YFSETQ. CDR3 coding DNA: TGCGCCAGCAGCTTGGGAGGGACTGTCCCAGATACGCAGTATTTT. Translation: CASSLGGTVPDTQYF. Based on the CDR3 plus reference TRBV5-1 and TRBJ2-3, the full variable domain is KAGVTQTPRYLIKTRGQQVTLSCSPISGHRSVSWYQQTPGQGLQFLFEYFSETQRNKGNFPGRFSGRQFSNSRSEMNVSTLELGDSALYLCASSLGGTVPDTQYFGPGTRLTVL.

The sample holds one count of this clone. The chain employs TRBV4-1 and TRBJ2-5, with 7 bases lining up with TRBD1. The CDR3 length is 16 residues. Germline CDR1 and CDR2: MGHRA and YSYEKL. The V gene end was trimmed by 6 bases and the J gene end by 2 bases; junction bases not matched to a gene: 12. The CDR3 coding sequence is TGCGCCAGCAGAAACTTGATCGGACAGGAGCAAGAGACCCAGTACTTC. Encoded protein: CASRNLIGQEQETQYF.

The count of this clone is one. This sequence joins TRBV14 and TRBJ2-5; 7 nucleotides agree with TRBD1. The CDR3 sequence is 15 residues long. CDR1 and CDR2 from the germline V gene are SGHDN and FVKESK. Trimming at V came to 6 bases and at J to 1 base, leaving 8 bases not matched to a gene. The CDR3 DNA follows: TGTGCCAGCAGTGAACCCGGGACAGCCCAAGAGACCCAGTACTTC. This sequence encodes CASSEPGTAQETQYF.

The chain uses TRBV2 and TRBJ1-5; TRBD1 might be the D (6 bases). CDR1 and CDR2 (germline): SNHLY, FYNNEI. The CDR3 sequence is 14 residues long. Trimming removed 3 bases at V and 6 bases at J, with 12 bases between. Written as DNA, the CDR3 is TGTGCCAGCAGTGATCGGGGGGCGGTTCAGCCCCAGCATTTT. Protein sequence: CASSDRGAVQPQHF.

The rearrangement uses TRBV29-1 and TRBJ2-7, with TRBD2 as a possible D gene (5 bases). The V gene's germline CDR1 is SQVTM and CDR2 ANQGSEA. V dropped 0 bases and J dropped 3 bases, with 9 bases sitting between them. The CDR3 has 13 amino acids. The CDR3, as DNA: TGCAGCGTTGAAGATGAGGGTATCTACGAGCAGTACTTC. Amino acids: CSVEDEGIYEQYF.

The chain joins TRBV10-3 to TRBJ1-6; a possible D gene is TRBD1 (6 bases). CDR3 length: 14 amino acids. Germline CDR1 reads ENHRY; CDR2 reads SYGVKD. V gave up 5 bases and J gave up 6 bases, with 11 bases separating them. The CDR3 DNA is TGTGCCATCAGTTCGACAGGTGTTAATTCACCCCTCCACTTT. This encodes CAISSTGVNSPLHF.

The J gene is TRBJ2-3, the V gene TRBV7-2; no firm D call. Germline V gene sequence: CDR1 SGHTA, CDR2 FQGNSA. This CDR3 has 12 residues. Trimming pared 4 bases from V and 4 bases from J, leaving 6 bases between. CDR3: CASSSFSDTQYF. DNA of the CDR3: TGTGCCAGCAGCTCCTTCTCAGATACGCAGTATTTT.

The CDR3 DNA reads TGCGCCAGCAGCAAAACTAGCGGGGGGGCCGTAGAGACCCAGTACTTC. This codes for CASSKTSGGAVETQYF. The chain has TRBV5-1 and TRBJ2-5; TRBD2 matches at 13 bases. V shed 4 bases and J 4 bases; nucleotides not matched to a gene: 7. The CDR3 totals 16 residues. From germline, CDR1 is SGHRS and CDR2 YFSETQ.

The rearrangement links TRBV28 to TRBJ1-2; 8 positions match TRBD1. V was pared by 5 bases and J by 8 bases, with 13 bases of the junction left unmatched. This CDR3 contains 15 residues. Germline-derived CDR1 and CDR2 are MDHEN and SYDVKM. CDR3 sequence reads: CASSNAGAGGYGYTF. The CDR3 coding sequence is TGTGCCAGCAGTAATGCAGGGGCAGGGGGCTACGGCTACACCTTC.

The chain has TRBV10-3 and TRBJ2-7; D is unresolved. The CDR3 is 15 amino acids. In germline, CDR1 is ENHRY, CDR2 SYGVKD. The germline V and J ends were trimmed by 3 bases and 1 base, with 13 bases remaining between them. CDR3 loop: CAISDPGTISYEQYF. The CDR3 DNA reads TGTGCCATCAGTGACCCAGGCACGATTTCCTACGAGCAGTACTTC.

This chain links TRBV5-6 with TRBJ2-1, with 11 nucleotides matching TRBD2. CDR1 and CDR2 (germline): SGHDT, YYEEEE. The V and J ends lost 5 bases and 4 bases, in that order; junction bases with no gene match: 2. This CDR3 contains 14 residues. The CDR3 DNA follows: TGTGCCAGCAGACTAGCGGGGGCATACAATGAGCAGTTCTTC. Translated: CASRLAGAYNEQFF.

This clone has just one count. The chain is built from TRBV29-1 and TRBJ2-7; 8 bases are a match to TRBD1. This CDR3 has 12 amino acids. The germline V gene encodes CDR1 SQVTM and CDR2 ANQGSEA. CDR3 sequence: CSAAGTGYEQYF. The CDR3 nucleotides read TGCAGTGCCGCTGGGACAGGCTACGAGCAGTACTTC.

The chain employs TRBV7-8 and TRBJ2-5, with 15 bases matching TRBD2. This CDR3 contains 16 residues. The trim removed 4 bases at V and 4 bases at J, leaving 4 bases unmatched. Germline V gives CDR1 SGHVS, CDR2 FQNEAQ. In DNA, the CDR3 is TGTGCCAGCAGCTCCGGACTAGCGGGGGGGGCAGAGACCCAGTACTTC. Amino acid sequence: CASSSGLAGGAETQYF.

The V and J genes are TRBV30 and TRBJ2-1; 7 nucleotides match TRBD2. Trimming removed 4 bases from V and 6 bases from J; junction bases left unmatched: 6. The germline V gene has CDR1 GTSNPN and CDR2 SVGIG (reference sequence). This CDR3 is built from 13 residues. The CDR3 region is CAWNRGGFNEQFF. The CDR3 nucleotides read TGTGCCTGGAACCGCGGGGGTTTCAATGAGCAGTTCTTC.

The genes are TRBV28 and TRBJ2-5, with TRBD2 matching 11 bases. Germline CDR1 reads MDHEN; CDR2 reads SYDVKM. The CDR3 has 15 amino acids. V lost 2 bases, J lost 4 bases, and 3 bases stayed unmatched. CDR3 nucleotides: TGTGCCAGCAGTTTACCTAGCGGGGGGACAGAGACCCAGTACTTC. This translates into CASSLPSGGTETQYF.

The chain has TRBV28 and TRBJ2-1; 10 bases fit TRBD2. The CDR3 covers 19 residues. The germline V gene has CDR1 MDHEN and CDR2 SYDVKM. The V gene end was trimmed by 4 bases and the J gene end by 6 bases; junction bases not matched to a gene: 18. The CDR3 coding sequence is TGTGCCAGCAGTTCCGTATGGAGCGGGGGGGCCCGGCCGGGCAATGAGCAGTTCTTC. It yields the protein CASSSVWSGGARPGNEQFF.

The CDR3 region has the DNA TGTGCCAGCACCGCGGTCCCTTATGGCTACACCTTC. Encoded protein: CASTAVPYGYTF. The chain combines TRBV11-2 with TRBJ1-2; D gene uncertain. Looked up from germline, CDR1 is SGHAT and CDR2 is FQNNGV. V lost 7 bases, J lost 5 bases, and 11 bases lay in between. The CDR3 extends over 12 amino acids. The whole variable domain, remainder taken from reference TRBV11-2 and TRBJ1-2, is EAGVAQSPRYKIIEKRQSVAFWCNPISGHATLYWYQQILGQGPKLLIQFQNNGVVDDSQLPKDRFSAERLKGVDSTLKIQPAKLEDSAVYLCASTAVPYGYTFGSGTRLTVV.